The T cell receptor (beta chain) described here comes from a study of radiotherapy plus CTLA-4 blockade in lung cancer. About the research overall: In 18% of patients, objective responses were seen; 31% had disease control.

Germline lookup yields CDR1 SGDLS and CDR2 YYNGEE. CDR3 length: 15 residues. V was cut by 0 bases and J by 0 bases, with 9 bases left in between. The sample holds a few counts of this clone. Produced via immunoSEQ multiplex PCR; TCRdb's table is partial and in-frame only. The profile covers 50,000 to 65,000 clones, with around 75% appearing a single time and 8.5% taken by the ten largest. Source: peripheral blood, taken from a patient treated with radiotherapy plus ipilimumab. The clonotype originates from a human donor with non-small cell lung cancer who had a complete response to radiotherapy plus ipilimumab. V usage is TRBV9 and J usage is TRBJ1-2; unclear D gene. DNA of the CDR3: TGTGCCAGCAGCGTAGGCTGGGCCGCTAACTATGGCTACACCTTC. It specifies CASSVGWAANYGYTF.